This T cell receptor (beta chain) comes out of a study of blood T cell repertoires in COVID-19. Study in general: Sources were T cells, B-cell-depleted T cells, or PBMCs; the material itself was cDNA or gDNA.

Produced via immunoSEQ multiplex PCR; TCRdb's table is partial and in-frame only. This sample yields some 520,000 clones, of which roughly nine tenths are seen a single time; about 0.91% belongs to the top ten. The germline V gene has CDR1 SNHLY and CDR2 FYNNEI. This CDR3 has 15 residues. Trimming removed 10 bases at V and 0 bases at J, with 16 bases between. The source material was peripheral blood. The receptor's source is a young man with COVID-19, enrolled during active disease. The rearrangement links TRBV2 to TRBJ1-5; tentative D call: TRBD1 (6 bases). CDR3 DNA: TGTGCCACCTCGGGGGGCGCGTTTAGCAATCAGCCCCAGCATTTT. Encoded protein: CATSGGAFSNQPQHF.